These 13 T cell receptor beta chains originate from one sample sequenced in a study of T-cell memory formation after mild COVID-19. TCRdb passed the 5' RACE reads through MiXCR, listing each CDR3 protein once. The sample yields 300,000 to 350,000 distinct CDR3 sequences, roughly an eighth seen once. The material sequenced was PBMCs or a T cell subset sorted from them (not recorded which). Source of these receptors: a man aged 18 to 35 who had mild COVID-19 (a few samples of this study predate the infection). Cell type and time point are not known.

There are a few counts of this clonotype. The genes are TRBV5-1 and TRBJ1-6; 7 bases are a match to TRBD1. CDR1 SGHRS and CDR2 YFSETQ come from the germline V gene. This CDR3 spans 15 amino acids. V lost 4 bases, J lost 8 bases, and 9 bases stayed unmatched. The CDR3 sequence is CASSEGGGAYSPLHF. CDR3 DNA sequence: TGCGCCAGCAGCGAGGGAGGGGGCGCGTATTCACCCCTCCACTTT.

This clonotype turned up a few times. The V gene is TRBV29-1, the J gene TRBJ1-1, with D unclear. The CDR3 consists of 13 residues. V shed 6 bases and J shed 0 bases, with 11 bases lying between them. Germline CDR1 is SQVTM and CDR2 is ANQGSEA. The CDR3 region has the DNA TGCAGCGTCCGGACCCTGATGAACACTGAAGCTTTCTTT. It codes for CSVRTLMNTEAFF.

Only a few counts were recorded for this clonotype. The gene calls are TRBV11-2 and TRBJ2-2, with 7 bases fitting TRBD1. V shed 6 bases and J 4 bases; nucleotides not matched to a gene: 5. Germline V gene data show CDR1 as SGHAT and CDR2 as FQNNGV. The CDR3 totals 14 residues. CDR3 sequence reads: CASRLWTGTGELFF. The CDR3 nucleotides are TGTGCCAGCAGGCTATGGACAGGCACCGGGGAGCTGTTTTTT.

V is TRBV29-1 and J is TRBJ2-3; D is possibly TRBD1 or TRBD2 (5 bases each). Between the trimmed V and J ends, which lost 6 bases and 5 bases, there was a span of 15 bases. The CDR3 has 13 residues. Germline CDR1 and CDR2: SQVTM and ANQGSEA. The CDR3 here is CSVVGVFIDTQYF. The DNA for the CDR3 is TGCAGCGTGGTGGGGGTTTTTATAGATACGCAGTATTTT.

At least ten counts were recorded for this clonotype. The V call is TRBV12-3 or TRBV12-4, the J call TRBJ2-2, with D possibly being TRBD2 (6 bases). Trimming took 1 base from V and 6 from J, leaving 6 bases between them. The CDR3 has 13 amino acids. In DNA form, the CDR3 reads TGTGCCAGCAGTTTAGGGGGGGCCGGGGAGCTGTTTTTT. It is translated as CASSLGGAGELFF.

The rearrangement joins TRBV5-1 to TRBJ1-1, with D possibly being TRBD1 (6 bases). From germline, CDR1 is SGHRS and CDR2 YFSETQ. The CDR3 extends over 14 amino acids. V gave up 4 bases and J gave up 1 base, with 11 bases separating them. The CDR3 DNA follows: TGCGCCAGCAGCCTGGGACATTCGAACACTGAAGCTTTCTTT. This codes for CASSLGHSNTEAFF.

The chain recombines TRBV9 with TRBJ2-5; possibly TRBD1 or TRBD2 for D (5 bases each). CDR3 size: 14 residues. Trimming took off 4 bases at V and 2 bases at J, with 12 bases between the two ends. Looked up from germline, CDR1 is SGDLS and CDR2 is YYNGEE. CDR3 loop: CASSPGRRQETQYF. CDR3 nucleotides: TGTGCCAGCAGCCCGGGACGACGACAAGAGACCCAGTACTTC. Combining the CDR3 with reference TRBV9 and TRBJ2-5 gives the whole variable domain DSGVTQTPKHLITATGQRVTLRCSPRSGDLSVYWYQQSLDQGLQFLIQYYNGEERAKGNILERFSAQQFPDLHSELNLSSLELGDSALYFCASSPGRRQETQYFGPGTRLLVL.

This clonotype was detected a few times. The V gene is TRBV18, the J gene TRBJ1-6; tentatively, D is TRBD1 (5 bases). The CDR3 runs 12 residues. V lost 2 bases and J lost 10, with 6 bases in between. CDR1 and CDR2 (germline): KGHSH, LQKENI. The CDR3 coding sequence is TGTGCCAGCTCACCAGGGGACTCACCCCTCCACTTT. Protein product: CASSPGDSPLHF.

The table lists this clonotype with a few counts. The rearrangement uses TRBV29-1 and TRBJ2-7; TRBD2 aligns across 7 bases. The CDR3 covers 15 residues. The trim removed 1 base at V and 2 bases at J, leaving 8 bases unmatched. Germline V gene lookup returns CDR1 SQVTM and CDR2 ANQGSEA. CDR3: CSVEGGRRGTYEQYF. The CDR3 nucleotides are TGCAGCGTTGAAGGAGGCCGGCGGGGGACCTACGAGCAGTACTTC.

This chain joins TRBV7-9 and TRBJ1-1; 10 bases are shared with TRBD1. The CDR3 spans 14 residues. Germline loops: CDR1 SEHNR, CDR2 FQNEAQ (reference sequence). J lost 5 bases, V lost 5 bases, and 5 bases had no gene match. CDR3 nucleotides: TGTGCCAGCAGCCCCAGACAGGGGGCAACTGAAGCTTTCTTT. This codes for CASSPRQGATEAFF.

The table lists this clonotype with a few counts. The chain links TRBV7-2 to TRBJ2-3; TRBD2 matches at 7 bases. Unmatched junction bases numbered 7, after V lost 4 bases and J lost 3 bases. The length of the CDR3 is 15 residues. Germline V lookup: CDR1 SGHTA, CDR2 FQGNSA. Written as DNA, the CDR3 is TGTGCCAGCAGCTCCATGGGAGGGAGGACAGATACGCAGTATTTT. Its protein product is CASSSMGGRTDTQYF.

CDR3 DNA: TGCAGCGTTGAGCATCGGCAGGGCCATGAGCAGTTCTTC. Translated, it gives CSVEHRQGHEQFF. The rearrangement links TRBV29-1 to TRBJ2-1; TRBD1 is a possible D gene (5 bases). Germline V lookup: CDR1 SQVTM, CDR2 ANQGSEA. The V end lost 3 bases, the J end lost 8 bases, and 14 bases lay between the germline ends. The CDR3 consists of 13 residues.

This clonotype was detected only a few times. This sequence joins TRBV7-9 and TRBJ2-5; 9 bases are shared with TRBD2. From germline, CDR1 is SEHNR and CDR2 FQNEAQ (reference sequence). V gave up 8 bases and J gave up 5 bases; unmatched junction bases: 3. The CDR3 runs 12 residues. The CDR3 sequence is CASVREGETQYF. The CDR3 DNA is TGTGCCAGCGTGCGGGAGGGGGAGACCCAGTACTTC.